This TCR beta chain was found in a study of blood T cell repertoires in COVID-19. Turning to the study itself: Sample material is recorded as cDNA or gDNA derived from T cells, B-cell-depleted T cells, or PBMCs.

The CDR3 extends over 15 amino acids. Per the authors' pipeline: Reference gene primer amplification yielded estimated nucleated cell counts. Assay used: immunoSEQ multiplex PCR; TCRdb lists only in-frame clones, some missing. V and J calls and clone size are given by that table; D and trimming were obtained from the DNA. The table records around 37,000 clones, roughly nine tenths of them present only once. This clone came up once. This clonotype was sampled from a man in his fifties or sixties with active or convalescent COVID-19. The sequencing sample was made of peripheral blood. V and J are TRBV21-1 and TRBJ1-5; the table's D call of TRBD1 was not tested on the DNA. TRBV21-1 is listed as a pseudogene. CDR3 DNA: TGTGCCATACCGGGGGGACAGGGGGCTCTTAAGCCCCAGCATTTT. Residues: CAIPGGQGALKPQHF.